This is a list of T cell receptor beta chains from one sample in a study of OX40 agonist ivuxolimab in advanced cancers. Profiled with immunoSEQ multiplex PCR; TCRdb holds only in-frame clones, not every one. Here the sample spans some 64,000 clones, around 92% being singletons. This specimen was CD4+ or CD8+ T cells sorted from blood, taken in a trial of the OX40 agonist ivuxolimab. Every receptor here comes from an adult with an advanced solid tumor such as melanoma, head and neck, liver or kidney cancer. The CDR3 runs from the conserved cysteine through the conserved F or W. D genes are given only for firm matches. A clone size is listed for some rows: how often the clone was seen (once, few, many), or a class if it is expanded.

>TRBJ1-5|.|.|TRBV28
CASSLKVHINQPQHF
TGTGCCAGCAGTTTAAAAGTACACATTAATCAGCCCCAGCATTTT
>TRBJ2-1|.|TRBD2|TRBV15
CATSRLAGGLLEQFF
TGTGCCACCAGCAGACTAGCGGGAGGACTCCTAGAGCAGTTCTTC
>TRBJ1-1|.|.|TRBV4-2
CASSQGDSDLEAFF
TGTGCCAGCAGCCAAGGCGACAGCGACCTCGAAGCTTTCTTT
>TRBJ1-5|once|.|TRBV5-6
CASSLGGYNQPQHF
TGTGCCAGCAGCTTGGGGGGGTATAATCAGCCCCAGCATTTT
>TRBJ1-2|.|.|TRBV28
CASSTIGKGDYGYTF
TGTGCCAGCAGTACGATTGGAAAAGGGGACTATGGCTACACCTTC
>TRBJ2-3|.|.|TRBV5-4
CASMGSSTDTQYF
TGTGCCAGCATGGGCTCTAGCACAGATACGCAGTATTTT
>TRBJ2-2|.|TRBD2|TRBV11-2
CASSLLAGPNTGELFF
TGTGCCAGCAGCCTACTAGCGGGGCCTAACACCGGGGAGCTGTTTTTT
>TRBJ2-1|.|.|TRBV6-5
CASSSPWGDEQFF
TGTGCCAGCAGTTCCCCTTGGGGCGATGAGCAGTTCTTC
>TRBJ1-5|.|.|TRBV6-6
CASSYRQWDQPQHF
TGTGCCAGCAGTTACCGGCAGTGGGATCAGCCCCAGCATTTT
>TRBJ2-5|.|.|TRBV15
CATSDIVRETQYF
TGTGCCACCAGCGACATCGTTCGAGAGACCCAGTACTTC
>TRBJ1-1|.|.|TRBV7-9
CASSFQGNTEAFF
TGTGCCAGCAGCTTTCAGGGGAACACTGAAGCTTTCTTT
>TRBJ1-3|.|.|TRBV28
CASSSPGGLLASGNTIYF
TGTGCCAGCAGTTCACCGGGAGGACTCCTGGCCTCTGGAAACACCATATATTTT
>TRBJ1-2|.|.|TRBV5-4
CASSLNRPYGYTF
TGTGCCAGCAGCTTAAACAGGCCGTATGGCTACACCTTC
>TRBJ1-6|.|TRBD1|TRBV9
CASSPEGDRGWSPLHF
TGTGCCAGCAGCCCAGAGGGGGACAGGGGATGGTCACCCCTCCACTTT
>TRBJ1-6|.|.|TRBV6-5
CASSYYNSPLHF
TGTGCCAGCAGTTACTATAATTCACCCCTCCACTTT
>TRBJ1-3|.|.|TRBV7-2
CASSLDPGSLGTIYF
TGTGCCAGCAGCTTAGATCCAGGGTCCTTAGGCACCATATATTTT
>TRBJ2-1|.|TRBD1|TRBV11-1
CASSIGSGQYNEQFF
TGTGCCAGCAGCATCGGGTCGGGACAGTACAATGAGCAGTTCTTC
>TRBJ2-1|.|.|TRBV7-2
CASSRGWSSYNEQFF
TGTGCCAGCAGCCGTGGATGGAGCTCCTACAATGAGCAGTTCTTC
>TRBJ2-1|.|.|TRBV2
CASKLESYNEQFF
TGTGCCAGCAAACTAGAGTCCTACAATGAGCAGTTCTTC
>TRBJ2-1|.|TRBD2|TRBV6-5
CASSRLAGPYNEQFF
TGTGCCAGCAGTCGACTAGCGGGGCCCTACAATGAGCAGTTCTTC
>TRBJ2-1|.|.|TRBV19
CASSIVPLGLNEQFF
TGTGCCAGTAGTATAGTCCCTCTAGGCCTGAATGAGCAGTTCTTC
>TRBJ1-5|few|TRBD1|TRBV7-2
CASRPGQGIQPQHF
TGTGCCAGCAGACCGGGACAGGGGATTCAGCCCCAGCATTTT
>TRBJ2-1|.|.|TRBV6-6
CASSPIAESQFF
TGTGCCAGCAGCCCGATAGCGGAAAGTCAGTTCTTC
>TRBJ2-5|.|TRBD2|TRBV15
CATGLGGEETQYF
TGTGCCACCGGCCTGGGGGGGGAAGAGACCCAGTACTTC
>TRBJ2-7|.|.|TRBV27
CASIGHGVAYF
TGTGCCAGCATAGGACACGGGGTAGCGTACTTC
>TRBJ2-3|.|TRBD1|TRBV28
CASSRTGEADTQYF
TGTGCCAGCAGTCGGACAGGGGAGGCAGATACGCAGTATTTT
>TRBJ1-3|.|.|TRBV4-2
CASSQDPGSMNTIYF
TGTGCCAGCAGCCAAGATCCGGGGTCCATGAACACCATATATTTT
>TRBJ2-1|.|TRBD2|TRBV5-1
CASQRSGGTYNEQFF
TGCGCCAGCCAGCGGAGCGGGGGAACCTACAATGAGCAGTTCTTC
>TRBJ1-2|.|TRBD1|TRBV6-6
CASSYTETGNYGYTF
TGTGCCAGCAGTTACACCGAGACAGGGAACTATGGCTACACCTTC
>TRBJ2-1|.|.|TRBV15
CATSLDSYTEQFF
TGTGCCACCAGCCTCGACTCCTACACTGAGCAGTTCTTC
>TRBJ2-5|once|.|TRBV28
CASSSMRWETQYF
TGTGCCAGCAGTTCCATGCGGTGGGAGACCCAGTACTTC
>TRBJ1-1|once|.|TRBV11-3
CASSLELQLDAFF
TGTGCCAGCAGCTTAGAGCTACAGCTTGACGCTTTCTTT
>TRBJ2-7|.|.|TRBV19
CASTARGLSYEQYF
TGTGCCAGTACCGCCAGGGGCTTGTCCTACGAGCAGTACTTC
>TRBJ2-1|.|.|TRBV19
CASSIDRVDEQFF
TGTGCCAGTAGTATAGACAGAGTTGATGAGCAGTTCTTC
>TRBJ2-1|.|.|TRBV12-2
CASRFWHPGEQFF
TGTGCAAGTCGCTTCTGGCACCCAGGTGAGCAGTTCTTC
>TRBJ2-3|.|TRBD1|TRBV12-5
CASSRQGAGDTQYF
TGTGCTAGCTCGAGACAGGGGGCGGGAGATACGCAGTATTTT
>TRBJ2-1|.|TRBD1|TRBV4-3
CASSQIGQGPNEQFF
TGCGCCAGCAGCCAGATTGGACAGGGTCCCAATGAGCAGTTCTTC
>TRBJ2-1|few|TRBD2|TRBV4-3
CASSQGLAESYNEQFF
TGCGCCAGCAGCCAAGGACTAGCGGAATCCTACAATGAGCAGTTCTTC
>TRBJ1-2|.|TRBD1|TRBV28
CASSEYRDSFFGYTF
TGTGCCAGCAGCGAATACCGGGACAGTTTTTTTGGCTACACCTTC
>TRBJ2-7|.|TRBD1|TRBV2
CASLGQGAGEQYF
TGTGCCAGCTTGGGACAGGGGGCAGGGGAGCAGTACTTC
>TRBJ1-1|.|.|TRBV30
CAWADPITEAFF
TGTGCCTGGGCAGATCCAATCACTGAAGCTTTCTTT
>TRBJ1-1|.|TRBD1|TRBV9
CASSGDRGQRSRAFF
TGTGCCAGCAGCGGGGACAGGGGGCAAAGGAGTAGGGCTTTCTTT
>TRBJ2-7|.|.|TRBV27
CASSLSSAALSYEQYF
TGTGCCAGCAGTTTATCTTCTGCCGCGCTCTCCTACGAGCAGTACTTC
>TRBJ1-1|.|.|TRBV7-6
CASSPYDRTEAFF
TGTGCCAGCAGCCCGTACGACCGCACTGAAGCTTTCTTT
>TRBJ2-1|.|TRBD2|TRBV5-5
CASSLAPQRGLLEQFF
TGTGCCAGCAGCTTGGCCCCTCAGCGGGGCCTTCTTGAGCAGTTCTTC